These 19 T cell receptor beta chains came from one sample sequenced in a study of identical twins. TCRdb analysed the 5' RACE reads with MiXCR anew, one entry per CDR3 protein. The repertoire consists of 690,000 or so distinct CDR3 sequences, with 8% to 9% occurring once and the leading ten covering around 0.98%. These data also formed part of another study, on yellow fever vaccine responses in identical twins.

The sequenced sample was PBMCs. These TCRs come from a woman aged 18-35 years in good health.

This clonotype was counted a few times. The rearrangement joins TRBV7-2 to TRBJ1-6; 9 nucleotides agree with TRBD1. Trimming removed 1 base from V and 9 bases from J; junction bases left unmatched: 4. CDR1 SGHTA and CDR2 FQGNSA come from the germline V gene. The CDR3 spans 15 residues. CDR3 in amino acids: CASSLDRGPASPLHF. The CDR3 DNA reads TGTGCCAGCAGCTTAGACAGGGGGCCCGCTTCACCCCTCCACTTT.

This clonotype showed up just a few times. The CDR3 sequence: CASSQDTGTRPTQYF. CDR3 coding DNA: TGCGCCAGCAGCCAAGATACGGGGACTAGACCTACGCAGTATTTT. V usage is TRBV4-3 and J usage is TRBJ2-3, with 8 bases identical to TRBD2. J was trimmed by 8 bases and V by 0 bases; bases with no gene match: 7. The CDR3 sequence is 15 residues long. Germline values: CDR1 LGHNA, CDR2 YSLEER.

The chain joins TRBV29-1 to TRBJ2-2, with a tentative D call TRBD2 (6 bases). Looked up from germline, CDR1 is SQVTM and CDR2 is ANQGSEA. This CDR3 has 15 residues. Trimming cost V 3 bases and J 0 bases, with 11 bases left between them. CDR3 sequence (DNA): TGCAGCGTTGAGCGGTCGGGGGCGAACACCGGGGAGCTGTTTTTT. It yields the protein CSVERSGANTGELFF.

The V and J genes are TRBV7-2 and TRBJ1-2; D is undetermined. The CDR3 spans 11 residues. V was clipped by 6 bases and J by 7 bases, with 9 bases between them. Germline CDR1 reads SGHTA; CDR2 reads FQGNSA. The CDR3 loop is CASSSEAGYTF. DNA of the CDR3: TGTGCCAGCAGTTCGGAGGCTGGCTACACCTTC.

This clonotype appeared a few times. This chain links TRBV29-1 with TRBJ2-4; D might be TRBD1 (6 bases). Germline CDR1 reads SQVTM; CDR2 reads ANQGSEA. The CDR3 sequence is 16 residues long. The V end was cut by 5 bases, the J end by 3 bases, with 20 bases between. The CDR3 here is CSVSDGQRHIKNIQYF. The CDR3 nucleotides read TGCAGCGTTAGTGACGGACAGCGCCATATCAAAAACATTCAGTACTTC.

This clonotype was detected a few times. The chain recombines TRBV5-1 with TRBJ1-4; 7 nucleotides match TRBD1. J was trimmed by 8 bases and V by 4 bases; bases with no gene match: 8. Germline lookup yields CDR1 SGHRS and CDR2 YFSETQ. This CDR3 spans 14 amino acids. The CDR3 sequence: CASSEGQAREKLFF. The DNA of the CDR3 is TGCGCCAGCAGCGAAGGACAGGCGCGGGAAAAACTGTTTTTT.

The chain links TRBV27 to TRBJ2-7; 8 bases map to TRBD1. The CDR3 is made up of 14 amino acids. Germline V lookup: CDR1 MNHEY, CDR2 SMNVEV (reference sequence). After removal of 10 bases from V and 4 bases from J, the junction contained 12 bases not matched to a gene. The CDR3 DNA is TGTGCCACCAAGACCGACAGGGGAGGATACGAGCAGTACTTC. Translated, it gives CATKTDRGGYEQYF.

Only a few counts were recorded for this clonotype. The genes are TRBV20-1 and TRBJ2-6; 7 bases fit TRBD1. There are 15 residues in the CDR3. V gave up 5 bases and J gave up 11 bases; unmatched junction bases: 15. Germline loops: CDR1 DFQATT, CDR2 SNEGSKA (reference sequence). CDR3 loop: CSALLAGTAVDVLTF. The CDR3, as DNA: TGCAGTGCTTTATTAGCCGGGACAGCTGTAGACGTCCTGACTTTC.

The chain combines TRBV12-3 or TRBV12-4 with TRBJ2-5; unclear D gene. V lost 6 bases and J 1 base, leaving 9 bases between the germline ends. The CDR3 consists of 13 residues. This chain's CDR3 is CASRPTLQETQYF. In DNA form, the CDR3 reads TGTGCCAGCAGACCGACTCTCCAAGAGACCCAGTACTTC.

This clonotype was detected a few times. With a much larger clone just one base away, this may be a read error. V is TRBV7-2 and J is TRBJ2-1; 12 bases fit TRBD2. Germline CDR1 reads SGHTA; CDR2 reads FQGNSA. The CDR3 extends over 13 amino acids. V lost 8 bases and J lost 4; bases outside the gene matches: 0. In nucleotides, the CDR3 is TGTGCCAGCGGACTAGCGGGATACAATGAGCAGTTCTTC. Protein sequence: CASGLAGYNEQFF.

In its sample, this clonotype was seen a few times. The CDR3 nucleotides read TGCAGTGCAACCAAGGACAGACGGCGTAATGAGCAGTACTTC. This translates into CSATKDRRRNEQYF. The chain combines TRBV20-1 with TRBJ2-7, with D possibly TRBD1 on 6 matching bases. The germline CDR1 and CDR2 sequences are DFQATT and SNEGSKA (reference sequence). Trimming removed 6 bases at V and 7 bases at J, with 22 bases between. CDR3 length: 14 amino acids.

The J gene is TRBJ1-5, the V gene TRBV20-1; TRBD1 might be the D (6 bases). Trimming took off 6 bases at V and 3 bases at J, with 15 bases between the two ends. From germline, CDR1 is DFQATT and CDR2 SNEGSKA (reference sequence). CDR3 length: 14 amino acids. This chain's CDR3 is CSASGGGNNQPQHF. The CDR3 DNA follows: TGCAGTGCAAGCGGCGGGGGCAACAATCAGCCCCAGCATTTT.

At least ten counts were recorded for this clonotype. CDR3: CASSFGTGRRDTQYF. CDR3 DNA sequence: TGTGCCAGCAGTTTCGGGACAGGGCGCAGAGATACGCAGTATTTT. The chain combines TRBV12-3 or TRBV12-4 with TRBJ2-3, with 9 bases that match TRBD1. This CDR3 is 15 amino acids long. V shed 3 bases, J shed 5 bases, and the junction held 6 bases outside the gene matches.

The chain links TRBV2 to TRBJ2-1; 8 bases are a match to TRBD1. Germline CDR1 SNHLY, CDR2 FYNNEI. The CDR3 loop spans 15 amino acids. With V trimmed by 6 bases and J by 0 bases, 4 bases remained unmatched. The CDR3 region is CASRRDRGSYNEQFF. The CDR3 DNA follows: TGTGCCAGCAGACGAGACAGGGGCTCCTACAATGAGCAGTTCTTC.

This clonotype has just a few counts. V is TRBV21-1 and J is TRBJ2-5; the table names TRBD2, a call not compared with the DNA. TRBV21-1 is assigned pseudogene status. The CDR3 extends over 17 amino acids. The CDR3 protein is CASSPGPSGGVEETQYF. Here the CDR3 DNA reads TGTGCCAGCAGCCCAGGTCCTAGCGGGGGGGTCGAAGAGACCCAGTACTTC.

Only a few counts were recorded for this clonotype. The chain combines TRBV12-3 or TRBV12-4 with TRBJ2-7, with 9 bases lining up with TRBD1. Unmatched junction bases numbered 3, after V lost 4 bases and J lost 2 bases. This CDR3 contains 14 residues. In DNA, the CDR3 is TGTGCCAGCAGTTGGGACAGGGATCCCTACGAGCAGTACTTC. It specifies CASSWDRDPYEQYF.

This clonotype was seen repeatedly, ten times or more. The J gene is TRBJ1-5, the V gene TRBV12-3 or TRBV12-4; the match to TRBD1 covers 8 bases. This CDR3 has 15 amino acids. J gave up 7 bases and V 6 bases, and 11 bases lay outside the gene matches. The CDR3 spells CASRGTGFRVQPQHF. The CDR3 bases are TGTGCCAGCAGGGGGACAGGTTTTAGAGTGCAGCCCCAGCATTTT.

This clonotype was observed at least ten times. The rearrangement links TRBV2 to TRBJ2-7; 7 bases agree with TRBD2. From germline, CDR1 is SNHLY and CDR2 FYNNEI. After removal of 5 bases from V and 7 bases from J, the junction contained 8 bases not matched to a gene. CDR3 length: 13 residues. CDR3 residues: CASSTTSAGEQYF. The CDR3 DNA reads as TGTGCCAGCAGTACCACTAGCGCCGGGGAGCAGTACTTC.

This CDR3 reads CASSGTTLAGGYEQYF. In nucleotides, the CDR3 is TGTGCCAGCAGCGGCACCACTCTAGCGGGGGGCTACGAGCAGTACTTC. The chain joins TRBV9 to TRBJ2-7, with 11 bases matching TRBD2. The V segment lost 3 bases and the J segment 3 bases; nucleotides outside the gene matches: 8. This CDR3 contains 16 residues. CDR1 is SGDLS and CDR2 is YYNGEE in the germline V gene.